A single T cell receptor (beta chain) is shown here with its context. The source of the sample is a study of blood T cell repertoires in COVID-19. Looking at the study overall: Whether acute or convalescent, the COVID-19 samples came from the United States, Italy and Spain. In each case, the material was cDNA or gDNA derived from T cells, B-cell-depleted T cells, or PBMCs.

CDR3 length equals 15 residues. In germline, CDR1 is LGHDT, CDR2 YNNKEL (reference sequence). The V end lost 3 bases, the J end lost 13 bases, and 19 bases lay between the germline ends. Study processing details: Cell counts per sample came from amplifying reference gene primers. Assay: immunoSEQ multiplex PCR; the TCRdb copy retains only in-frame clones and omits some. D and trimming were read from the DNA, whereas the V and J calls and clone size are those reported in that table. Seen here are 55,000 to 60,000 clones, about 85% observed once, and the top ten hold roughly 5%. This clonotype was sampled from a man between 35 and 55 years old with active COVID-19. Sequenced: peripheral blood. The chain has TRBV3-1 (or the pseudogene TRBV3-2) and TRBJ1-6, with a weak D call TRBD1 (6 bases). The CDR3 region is CASSQPGHFFRPLHF. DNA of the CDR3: TGTGCCAGCAGCCAGCCGGGACACTTCTTTCGGCCCCTCCACTTT.